The rows below give T cell receptor beta chains drawn from one sample of a study of blood T cells in healthy people across ages. TCRdb re-called the 5' RACE reads with MiXCR, one entry per CDR3 protein. The table records over 950,000 distinct CDR3 sequences, just over 50% of them present only once. Sequencing was carried out using blood. These receptors all stem from a woman aged 55-70 years in good health. CDR3s include the opening cysteine and the closing phenylalanine or tryptophan. D genes are given only for firm matches. The size of a clone is reported for some rows only, either as once, few or many, or as a class for expanded clones.

V,D,J,size,DNA,CDR3
TRBV28,TRBD1,TRBJ2-3,NA,TGTGCCAGCAGGCGGGACAGGCTCCTCTCAGATACGCAGTATTTT,CASRRDRLLSDTQYF
TRBV6-2/TRBV6-3,NA,TRBJ1-1,NA,TGTGCCAGCAGGAGGGGGAAGGTGAACACTGAAGCTTTCTTT,CASRRGKVNTEAFF
TRBV10-2,TRBD2,TRBJ2-1,NA,TGCGCCAGCACCCGGACTAGCTCTTCAGATGAGCAGTTCTTC,CASTRTSSSDEQFF
TRBV7-9,NA,TRBJ2-7,NA,TGTGCCAGCAGCTTAACGTCGAGACAGGCGACCTACGAGCAGTACTTC,CASSLTSRQATYEQYF
TRBV9,TRBD2,TRBJ2-4,few,TGTGCCAGCAGCGCCGGGGGGGGGAGAGACATTCAGTACTTC,CASSAGGGRDIQYF
TRBV12-1,NA,TRBJ2-1,once,TGTGCCAGCAGCTCCGCCGGGACTAGCGGGACCTCCTCCTACAATGAGCAGTTCTTC,CASSSAGTSGTSSYNEQFF
TRBV29-1,TRBD1,TRBJ2-5,few,TGCAGCGGGTTCGACAGGGTTGGGGTGGAGACCCAGTACTTC,CSGFDRVGVETQYF
TRBV4-1,TRBD2,TRBJ2-3,NA,TGCGCCAGCAGCCAAGATTCTGCGGGAGTTACAGATACGCAGTATTTT,CASSQDSAGVTDTQYF
TRBV29-1,NA,TRBJ2-7,once,TGCAGCGTTGGACACGGAGGGGGCGAGCAGTACTTC,CSVGHGGGEQYF
TRBV4-1,TRBD1,TRBJ1-5,NA,TGCGCCAGCAGCCAAGGTCAGGGGGCGTTTCAGCCCCAGCATTTT,CASSQGQGAFQPQHF
TRBV4-3,NA,TRBJ2-1,NA,TGCGCCAGCAGCCAAGATACTATCGAGGCAAATGAGCAGTTCTTC,CASSQDTIEANEQFF
TRBV7-6,NA,TRBJ2-2,NA,TGCGCCAGCAGCTTCCCTCCTATTGGCTTGAACACCGGGGAGCTGTTTTTT,CASSFPPIGLNTGELFF
TRBV5-1,NA,TRBJ2-6,NA,TGCGCCAGCAGCTTGACGGGAGCGACCTCTGGGGCCAACGTCCCGACTTTC,CASSLTGATSGANVPTF
TRBV20-1,NA,TRBJ2-3,few,TGCAGTACTTCTGGTCCTGGGGATACGCAGTATTTT,CSTSGPGDTQYF
TRBV20-1,NA,TRBJ2-7,few,TGCAGTGCTCTTACAGCCTACGAGCAGTACTTC,CSALTAYEQYF
TRBV20-1,NA,TRBJ2-7,few,TGCAGTGCCCAGATCTCCGAACCAGGTTACGAGCAGTACTTC,CSAQISEPGYEQYF
TRBV29-1,TRBD1,TRBJ2-5,few,TGCAGCGTTGAAGTTTGGGTAGGGACAGGGGCAGGTGTGCAGTACTTC,CSVEVWVGTGAGVQYF
TRBV15,NA,TRBJ1-4,NA,TGTGCCACCAGCAGAGTGGTGACTGAAAAACTGTTTTTT,CATSRVVTEKLFF
TRBV5-1,TRBD1,TRBJ1-5,NA,TGCGCCAGCAGCTGGGGGGACAGAACCAATCAGCCCCAGCATTTT,CASSWGDRTNQPQHF
TRBV29-1,NA,TRBJ2-6,few,TGCAGCGCCGAGGTTGCAGTCTATGGTGGGTCCTCTGGGGCCAACGTCCTGACTTTC,CSAEVAVYGGSSGANVLTF
TRBV11-1,TRBD1,TRBJ2-7,many,TGTGCCAGCAGCTTAGTCGGACAGGGGTCGTCCTACGAGCAGTACTTC,CASSLVGQGSSYEQYF
TRBV12-3/TRBV12-4,NA,TRBJ2-5,few,TGTGCCAGCAGTCAACTAGGAGGGATTAGCGAGACCCAGTACTTC,CASSQLGGISETQYF
TRBV27,NA,TRBJ2-3,few,TGTGCCAGCAGTTCACAGCCTAGCACAGATACGCAGTATTTT,CASSSQPSTDTQYF
TRBV29-1,NA,TRBJ1-1,NA,TGCACGACCCAGGTCTCAGATGGGACTGAAGCTTTCTTT,CTTQVSDGTEAFF
TRBV15,TRBD1,TRBJ1-2,NA,TGTGCCACCAGCAGAACCGGGACAGGGAAGGGGAATGGCTACACCTTC,CATSRTGTGKGNGYTF
TRBV20-1,TRBD1,TRBJ2-4,NA,TGCAGTGCTAGGAAACATGGGACAGGGGATCTGAACATTCAGTACTTC,CSARKHGTGDLNIQYF
TRBV5-1,TRBD1,TRBJ1-2,few,TGCGCCAGCAGCTCCGGACAGGAGGTTGGCTACACCTTC,CASSSGQEVGYTF
TRBV20-1,TRBD2,TRBJ2-1,NA,TGCAGTGCTAGAGGAACTAGCGGAAACTACGATGAGCAGTTCTTC,CSARGTSGNYDEQFF
TRBV11-1,NA,TRBJ2-7,once,TGTGCCAGCAGCTTAATTGGGGTCTCCTACAATGAGCAGTACTTC,CASSLIGVSYNEQYF
TRBV6-2/TRBV6-3,NA,TRBJ2-7,few,TGTGCCAGCAGTTACTCTGCACGGAACTACGAGCAGTACTTC,CASSYSARNYEQYF
TRBV10-3,TRBD1,TRBJ2-7,NA,TGTGCCATCAGTGAGGGGAGACAGGGGGATACCTACGAGCAGTACTTC,CAISEGRQGDTYEQYF
TRBV20-1,NA,TRBJ2-1,few,TGCAGTGCTAGAGATTTCCGTCAGTCCTACAATGAGCAGTTCTTC,CSARDFRQSYNEQFF
TRBV7-2,NA,TRBJ2-6,NA,TGTGCCAGCAGCGTCGACAGCTCTGGGACCAACGTCCTGACTTTC,CASSVDSSGTNVLTF
TRBV12-3/TRBV12-4,TRBD1,TRBJ2-2,NA,TGTGCCACCAAGGGGGCAGGGAACACCGGGGAGCTGTTTTTT,CATKGAGNTGELFF
TRBV21-1,NA,TRBJ2-7,few,TGTGCCAGCAGCAAAGCTCAAGGCCCCCTCGGGTCCGGGGCGTACGAGCAGTACTTC,CASSKAQGPLGSGAYEQYF
TRBV4-2,TRBD2,TRBJ2-7,NA,TGTGCCAGCAGCCAAGATATGGGACTAGCGGCCTCCGAACAGTACTTC,CASSQDMGLAASEQYF
TRBV20-1,NA,TRBJ2-2,NA,TGCAGTGCTTTGGCAGGGAGACTTAACACCGGGGAGCTGTTTTTT,CSALAGRLNTGELFF
TRBV4-1,TRBD1,TRBJ2-3,NA,TGCGCCAGCAGCCAACCAGGGGGTGGTACGCAGTATTTT,CASSQPGGGTQYF
TRBV4-3,NA,TRBJ2-7,NA,TGCACCAGCAGCCAAGATAAGTTAGCGTCATACGAGCAGTACTTC,CTSSQDKLASYEQYF
TRBV6-5,NA,TRBJ2-5,NA,TGTGCAGTTACTCGGAGAGGGGCTGAGACCCAGTACTTC,CAVTRRGAETQYF
TRBV28,TRBD2,TRBJ2-7,NA,TGTGCCAGCAGTTTGAATTTACTAGCGGGAGCATACGTGCAGTACTTC,CASSLNLLAGAYVQYF
TRBV29-1,NA,TRBJ2-1,NA,TGCAGCGTTGAAGTTTTGGCAGGGGAGGAGGGTTGGTACAATGAGCAGTTCTTC,CSVEVLAGEEGWYNEQFF
TRBV6-5,TRBD1,TRBJ2-7,NA,TGTGCCAGCAGTTCAACGGGACAGACGACCTACGAGCAGTACTTC,CASSSTGQTTYEQYF
TRBV14,TRBD1,TRBJ1-2,NA,TGTGCCAGCAGCCAAGTCCATGGACAGGGAAATAACTATGGCTACACCTTC,CASSQVHGQGNNYGYTF
TRBV30,TRBD1,TRBJ2-7,NA,TGTGCCTGGAGTAGGGGGACAGGGGTCTACGAGCAGTACTTC,CAWSRGTGVYEQYF
TRBV3-1,TRBD2,TRBJ2-7,NA,TGTGCCAGCAGCTTCGGACTAGCGGGAGTTTCCTACGAGCAGTACTTC,CASSFGLAGVSYEQYF
TRBV28,TRBD1,TRBJ2-7,NA,TGTGCCAGCAGGGGGGGACAGGTCTCCTACGAGCAGTACTTC,CASRGGQVSYEQYF
TRBV28,NA,TRBJ2-7,NA,TGTGCCAGCAGTTCTTACTACAGGGTTCCCTACGAGCAGTACTTC,CASSSYYRVPYEQYF
TRBV7-8,TRBD2,TRBJ2-7,NA,TGTGCCAGCACCAGCGGGAGCCGATCCTACGAGCAGTACTTC,CASTSGSRSYEQYF
TRBV7-9,NA,TRBJ2-7,NA,TGTGCCAGCAGCCGAACACAGAATCCCTACGAGCAGTACTTC,CASSRTQNPYEQYF
TRBV4-2,NA,TRBJ2-7,NA,TGTGCCAGCAGCCAAGATGGCGACGAGCAGTACTTC,CASSQDGDEQYF
TRBV27,NA,TRBJ1-2,NA,TGCATGGCAGGGGCCGCCGGGTATGGCTACACCTTC,CMAGAAGYGYTF
TRBV28,NA,TRBJ2-7,few,TGTGCCAGCGTACTATACAGGGAGGCAACTAACGAGCAGTACTTC,CASVLYREATNEQYF
TRBV20-1,NA,TRBJ2-7,NA,TGCAGTGCCGAAGTAAGGCTTTACGAGCAGTACTTC,CSAEVRLYEQYF
TRBV6-5,NA,TRBJ2-3,NA,TGTGCCAGCAGTTCCTCAGGCGATACGCAGTATTTT,CASSSSGDTQYF